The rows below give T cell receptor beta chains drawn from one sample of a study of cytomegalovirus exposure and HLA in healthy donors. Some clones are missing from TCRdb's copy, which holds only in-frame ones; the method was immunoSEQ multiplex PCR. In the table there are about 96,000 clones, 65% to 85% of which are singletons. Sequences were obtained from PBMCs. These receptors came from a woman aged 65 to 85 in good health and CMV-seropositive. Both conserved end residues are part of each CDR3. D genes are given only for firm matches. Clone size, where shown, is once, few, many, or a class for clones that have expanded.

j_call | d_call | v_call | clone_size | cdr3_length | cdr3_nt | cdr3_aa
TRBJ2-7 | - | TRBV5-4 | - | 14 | TGTGCCAGCAGCTTGGGGGGCAAACTACAAGAGCAGTACTTC | CASSLGGKLQEQYF
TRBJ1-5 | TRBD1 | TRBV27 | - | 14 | TGTGCCAGCAGTTTGGGACAGCTTAATCAGCCCCAGCATTTT | CASSLGQLNQPQHF
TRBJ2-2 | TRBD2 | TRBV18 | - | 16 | TGTGCCAGCTCACCGGTAGCGGGACACGCCGGCCGGGAGCTGTTTTTT | CASSPVAGHAGRELFF
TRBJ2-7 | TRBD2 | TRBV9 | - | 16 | TGTGCCAGCAGCGTAGGCTCGGCGGGGGGAACCTACGAGCAGTACTTC | CASSVGSAGGTYEQYF
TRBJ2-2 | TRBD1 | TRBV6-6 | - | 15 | TGTGCCAGCAGTCCCGCGACAGGGGGTGCCGGGGAGCTGTTTTTT | CASSPATGGAGELFF
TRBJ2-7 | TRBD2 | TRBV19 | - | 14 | TGCGCCAGTAGTATCGTAGCGGGAGTAAACGAGCAGTACTTC | CASSIVAGVNEQYF
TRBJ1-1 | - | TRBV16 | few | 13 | TGTGCCAGCAGCCCTTCTAGGGGGACTGAAGCTTTCTTT | CASSPSRGTEAFF
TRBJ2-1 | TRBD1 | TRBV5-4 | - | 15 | TGTGCCAGCAGTCCAGGGACAGGGGGGTACAATGAGCAGTTCTTC | CASSPGTGGYNEQFF
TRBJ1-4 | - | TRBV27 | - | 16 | TGTGCCAGCAGTTTATCGGGCCTAAGAGAAAATGAAAAACTGTTTTTT | CASSLSGLRENEKLFF
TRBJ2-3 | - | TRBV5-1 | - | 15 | TGCGCCAGCAAAGGGGCTCAAACTAGCACAGATACGCAGTATTTT | CASKGAQTSTDTQYF
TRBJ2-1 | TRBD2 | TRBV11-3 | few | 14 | TGTGCCAGCAGCTTGCGGGGGGGCCAGAATGAGCAGTTCTTC | CASSLRGGQNEQFF
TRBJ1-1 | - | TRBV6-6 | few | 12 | TGTGCCAGCCAAGAGGAGAACACTGAAGCTTTCTTT | CASQEENTEAFF
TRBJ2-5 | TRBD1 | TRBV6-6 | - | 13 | TGTGCCAGCGGACAGGGATGGGGGGAGACCCAGTACTTC | CASGQGWGETQYF
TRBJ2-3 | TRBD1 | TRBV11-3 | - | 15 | TGTGCCAGCAGCTTCAGGACAGGGGGCCCGGATACGCAGTATTTT | CASSFRTGGPDTQYF
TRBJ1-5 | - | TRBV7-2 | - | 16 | TGTGCCAGCAGCTTAAACAGTCTTTATAGCAATCAGCCCCAGCATTTT | CASSLNSLYSNQPQHF
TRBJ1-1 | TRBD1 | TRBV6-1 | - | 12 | TGTGCCAGCGGCAGGGGGCTAACTGAAGCTTTCTTT | CASGRGLTEAFF
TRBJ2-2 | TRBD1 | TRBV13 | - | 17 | TGTGCCAGCAGCTTAGGCCGGGGACAGGGAGGCACCGGGGAGCTGTTTTTT | CASSLGRGQGGTGELFF
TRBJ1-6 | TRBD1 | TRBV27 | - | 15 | TGTGCCAGCAGTTCCGGACAGGGTAGTAATTCACCCCTCCACTTT | CASSSGQGSNSPLHF
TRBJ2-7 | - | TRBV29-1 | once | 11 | TGCAGCGCCCGCAGGGACTTCGAGCAGTACTTC | CSARRDFEQYF
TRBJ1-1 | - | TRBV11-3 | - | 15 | TGTGCCAGCAGCGAGGCGCCGGGGGATATCACTGAAGCTTTCTTT | CASSEAPGDITEAFF
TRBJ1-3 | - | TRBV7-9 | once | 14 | TGTGCCTGGACTCCGGTTAACATTGGAAACACCATATATTTT | CAWTPVNIGNTIYF
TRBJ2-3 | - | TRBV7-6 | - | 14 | TGTGCCAGCTCACCCCGGAGTAGCACAGATACGCAGTATTTT | CASSPRSSTDTQYF
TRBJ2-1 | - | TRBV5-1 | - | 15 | TGCGCCAGCAGCTTGGACGGGCGGGCCTACAATGAGCAGTTCTTC | CASSLDGRAYNEQFF
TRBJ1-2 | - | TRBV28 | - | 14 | TGTGCCAGCCGCCCCGGGGGGGACAACTATGGCTACACCTTC | CASRPGGDNYGYTF
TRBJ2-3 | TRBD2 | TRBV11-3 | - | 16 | TGTGCCAGCGGGACTAGCGGGGGGGCGGGGACAGATACGCAGTATTTT | CASGTSGGAGTDTQYF
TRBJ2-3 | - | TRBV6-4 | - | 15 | TGTGCCAGCAGCACCACAGGGCGCAGCACAGATACGCAGTATTTT | CASSTTGRSTDTQYF
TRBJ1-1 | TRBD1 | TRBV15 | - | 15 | TGTGCCACCAGCAGACAGGACAGGGTGAGCACTGAAGCTTTCTTT | CATSRQDRVSTEAFF
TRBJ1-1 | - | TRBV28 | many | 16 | TGTGCCAGCATTACCCTCGGGGGGTGGGTGAACACTGAAGCTTTCTTT | CASITLGGWVNTEAFF
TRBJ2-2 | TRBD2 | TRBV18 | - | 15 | TGTGCCAGCTCCCGGACTAGCGGGAGTATCGGGGAGCTGTTTTTT | CASSRTSGSIGELFF
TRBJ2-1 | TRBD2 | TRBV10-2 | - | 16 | TGCGCCAGCTCTCCTGCGGGGACTAGCGGCCACAATGAGCAGTTCTTC | CASSPAGTSGHNEQFF
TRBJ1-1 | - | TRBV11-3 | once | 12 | TGTGCCAGCAGTCAAGACGACACGCCGGCTTTCTTT | CASSQDDTPAFF
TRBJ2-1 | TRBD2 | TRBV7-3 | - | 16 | TGTGCCAGCAGCTTCGGCGGGGGACTAGGAGGCAATGAGCAGTTCTTC | CASSFGGGLGGNEQFF
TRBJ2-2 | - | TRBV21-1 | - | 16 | TGTGCCACCAGGTCCCTACGGGACAGGGGGCGTGGGGAGCTGTTTTTT | CATRSLRDRGRGELFF
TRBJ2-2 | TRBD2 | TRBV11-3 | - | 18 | TGTGCCAGCAGCCGAACTAGCGGAGGGTTCCGAAACACCGGGGAGCTGTTTTTT | CASSRTSGGFRNTGELFF
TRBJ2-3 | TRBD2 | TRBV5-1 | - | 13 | TGCGCTTCACAGCGGGAGGGCGCAGATACGCAGTATTTT | CASQREGADTQYF
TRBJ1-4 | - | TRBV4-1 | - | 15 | TGCGCCAGCAGCCAAGAGGGTCGGGAGAATGAAAAACTGTTTTTT | CASSQEGRENEKLFF
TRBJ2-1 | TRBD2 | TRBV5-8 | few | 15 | TGTGCCAGCAGCTTGGCGACTAGCGGGAGTCGGGAGCAGTTCTTC | CASSLATSGSREQFF
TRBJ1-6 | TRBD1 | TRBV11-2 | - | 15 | TGTGCCAGCAGCTGGGGCGGGACAGGGGGCCCACCCCTCCACTTT | CASSWGGTGGPPLHF
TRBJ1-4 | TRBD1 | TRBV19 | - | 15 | TGTGCCAGTAGTCCACGACAGGGACTTAATGAAAAACTGTTTTTT | CASSPRQGLNEKLFF
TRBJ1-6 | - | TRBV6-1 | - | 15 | TGTGCCAGCAGTGAAAGGCTAGGTCATAATTCACCCCTCCACTTT | CASSERLGHNSPLHF
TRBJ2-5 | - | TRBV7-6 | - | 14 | TGTGCCAGCAGCCTCGCAGGGGCACAAGAGACCCAGTACTTC | CASSLAGAQETQYF
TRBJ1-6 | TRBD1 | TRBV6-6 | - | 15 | TGTGCCAGCAGTCTCGGGACAGGGGGGAATTCACCCCTCCACTTT | CASSLGTGGNSPLHF
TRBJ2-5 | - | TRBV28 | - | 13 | TGTGCCAGCAGGGGCCAGGGATGGGAGACCCAGTACTTC | CASRGQGWETQYF
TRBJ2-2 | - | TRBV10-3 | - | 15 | TGTGCCATCAGTGATAGGACAAGGGGCACCGGGGAGCTGTTTTTT | CAISDRTRGTGELFF
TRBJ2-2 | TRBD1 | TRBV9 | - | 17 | TGTGCCAGCAGCGTAGCCATGGACAGGGTGAACACCGGGGAGCTGTTTTTT | CASSVAMDRVNTGELFF
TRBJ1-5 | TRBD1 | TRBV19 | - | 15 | TGTGCCAGTAGTGCCCCGGGACAGGCATCTCAGCCCCAGCATTTT | CASSAPGQASQPQHF